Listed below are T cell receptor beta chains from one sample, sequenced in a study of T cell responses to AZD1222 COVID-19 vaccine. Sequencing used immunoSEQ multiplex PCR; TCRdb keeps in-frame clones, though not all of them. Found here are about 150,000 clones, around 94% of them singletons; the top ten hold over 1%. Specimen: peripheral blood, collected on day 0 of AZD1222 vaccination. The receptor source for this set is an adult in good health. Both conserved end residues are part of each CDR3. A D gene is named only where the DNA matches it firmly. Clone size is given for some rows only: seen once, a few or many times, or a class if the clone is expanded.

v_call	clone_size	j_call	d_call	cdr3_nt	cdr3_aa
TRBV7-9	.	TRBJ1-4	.	TGTGCCAGCAGCTTAATTGCAGGGCTCCCCACTAATGAAAAACTGTTTTTT	CASSLIAGLPTNEKLFF
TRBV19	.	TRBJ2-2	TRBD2	TGTGCCAGTAGTTCAACTAGCGGGAGGGCCGTCGGGGAGCTGTTTTTT	CASSSTSGRAVGELFF
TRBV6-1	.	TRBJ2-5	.	TGTGCCAGCAGTGAAATGGCATCGGGGGGCCGGGAGACCCAGTACTTC	CASSEMASGGRETQYF
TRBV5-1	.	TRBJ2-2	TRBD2	TGCGCCAGCAGCTTGGATCCAGGACTAGCGGGGAACACCGGGGAGCTGTTTTTT	CASSLDPGLAGNTGELFF
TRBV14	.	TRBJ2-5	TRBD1	TGTGCCAGCAGCCAAGCTGACAGGGTGCCTGGTTTTGAGACCCAGTACTTC	CASSQADRVPGFETQYF
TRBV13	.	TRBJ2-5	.	TGTGCCAGCAGCTCGAGGACGTTACAAGAGACCCAGTACTTC	CASSSRTLQETQYF
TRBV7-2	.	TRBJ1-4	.	TGTGCCAGCAGCTTAGTAGTGGGGAATAATGAAAAACTGTTTTTT	CASSLVVGNNEKLFF
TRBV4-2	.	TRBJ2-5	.	TGTGCCAGCGGCGATGACAGAAAGACCCAGTACTTC	CASGDDRKTQYF
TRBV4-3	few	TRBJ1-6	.	TGCGCCAGCAGCCAAGATCTCGGAGACACTCTCTCACCCCTCCACTTT	CASSQDLGDTLSPLHF
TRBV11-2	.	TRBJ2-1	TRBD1	TGTGCCAGCAGCTTGACCCGGACAGGAGCCTATTACAATGAGCAGTTCTTC	CASSLTRTGAYYNEQFF
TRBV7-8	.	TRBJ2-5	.	TGTGCCAGTCCTCCCCGGGACCGCTATTTGTACCAAGAGACCCAGTACTTC	CASPPRDRYLYQETQYF
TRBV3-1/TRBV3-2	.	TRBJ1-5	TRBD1	TGTGCCAGCAGCCAGAGGACAGGGGATCAGCCCCAGCATTTT	CASSQRTGDQPQHF
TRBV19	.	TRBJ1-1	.	TGTGCCAGTAGTGGTGACAGGTGGAACACTGAAGCTTTCTTT	CASSGDRWNTEAFF
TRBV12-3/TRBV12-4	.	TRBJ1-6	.	TGTGCCAGCAGGGCAACAGGGACCTCACCCCTCCACTTT	CASRATGTSPLHF
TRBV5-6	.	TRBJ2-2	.	TGTGCCAGCAGCTTGTCTGTGACTATCGCCGGGGAGCTGTTTTTT	CASSLSVTIAGELFF
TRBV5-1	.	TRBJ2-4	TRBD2	TGCGCCAGCAGCTTGGTCACGGGAGGGCCGGACATTCAGTACTTC	CASSLVTGGPDIQYF
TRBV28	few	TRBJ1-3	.	TGTGCCAGCAGACTCGGATCGGGATTCTCTGGAAACACCATATATTTT	CASRLGSGFSGNTIYF
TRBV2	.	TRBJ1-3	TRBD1	TGTGCCAGCACCCGACGATCCCGGGACAGGCGAGTACTCTCTGGAAACACCATATATTTT	CASTRRSRDRRVLSGNTIYF
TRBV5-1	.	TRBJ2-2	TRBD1	TGCGCCAGCAGCTTACCGGGACAGGGGGTCGGGGAGCTGTTTTTT	CASSLPGQGVGELFF
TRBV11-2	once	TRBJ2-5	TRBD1	TGTGCCAGCTCGACAGGGCTAATAGAGACCCAGTACTTC	CASSTGLIETQYF
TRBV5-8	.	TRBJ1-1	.	TGTGCCAGCAGCTCCTGGGACGGGGCATGGACTGAAGCTTTCTTT	CASSSWDGAWTEAFF
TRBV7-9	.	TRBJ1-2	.	TGTGCCAGCAGCTTAGCGCTTGGGGGGTTCAATGATGGCTACACCTTC	CASSLALGGFNDGYTF
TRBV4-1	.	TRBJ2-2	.	TGCGCCAGCAGCCAAGGTTTAACAGGGTTCTCCGGGGAGCTGTTTTTT	CASSQGLTGFSGELFF
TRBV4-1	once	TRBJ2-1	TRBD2	TGCGCCAGCAGCCACGGTGGGACTAGCTATGAGCAGTTCTTC	CASSHGGTSYEQFF
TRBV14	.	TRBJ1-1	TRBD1	TGTGCCACCAAGAGACACAGGGGCATTAACACTGAAGCTTTCTTT	CATKRHRGINTEAFF
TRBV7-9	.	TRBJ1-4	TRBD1	TGTGCCAGCAGCTTGCCGGGACAGGGGTTAACTAATGAAAAACTGTTTTTT	CASSLPGQGLTNEKLFF
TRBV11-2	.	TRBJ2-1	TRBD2	TGTGCCAGCAGCACAGGGACTAGCGGGAGGAGGTACAATGAGCAGTTCTTC	CASSTGTSGRRYNEQFF
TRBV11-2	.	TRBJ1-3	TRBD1	TGTGCCAGCAGCTCACTACGGACAGGGGGAGTGGGAAACACCATATATTTT	CASSSLRTGGVGNTIYF
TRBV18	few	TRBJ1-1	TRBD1	TGTGCCAGCTCACCACAGGGACAGGGCACTGAAGCTTTCTTT	CASSPQGQGTEAFF
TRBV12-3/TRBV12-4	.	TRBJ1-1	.	TGTGCCAGCAGTTTGCAGCTTCATGGAGCTTTCTTT	CASSLQLHGAFF
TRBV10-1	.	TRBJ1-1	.	TGCGCCAGCAAGGGCGGGGGGGCGAGCACTGAAGCTTTCTTT	CASKGGGASTEAFF
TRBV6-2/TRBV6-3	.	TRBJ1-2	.	TGTGCCAGCAGTTACTCGTGGGGGTACGGCTACACCTTC	CASSYSWGYGYTF
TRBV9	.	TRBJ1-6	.	TGTGCCAGCAGCGTCTCCGGGGACCGTAATTCACCCCTCCACTTT	CASSVSGDRNSPLHF
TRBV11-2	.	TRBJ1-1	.	TGTGCCAGCAGCCAAAACACTGAAGCTTTCTTT	CASSQNTEAFF
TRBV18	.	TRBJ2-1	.	TGTGCCAGCTCTCCCTCGGGACTCCCCGGTCCCAATGAGCAGTTCTTC	CASSPSGLPGPNEQFF
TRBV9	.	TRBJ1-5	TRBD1	TGTGCCAGCAGCGCCGAACAGGGGAATCAGCCCCAGCATTTT	CASSAEQGNQPQHF
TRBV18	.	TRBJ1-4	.	TGTGCCAGCTCACCGTCTGCAGGGAGGGCCACTAATGAAAAACTGTTTTTT	CASSPSAGRATNEKLFF
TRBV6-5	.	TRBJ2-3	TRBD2	TGTGCCAGCAGTTATGGGACTAGCTCCCAATCCGATACGCAGTATTTT	CASSYGTSSQSDTQYF
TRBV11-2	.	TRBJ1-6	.	TGTGCCAGCAGCTCGGGGGTTAGTCCCTATAATTCACCCCTCCACTTT	CASSSGVSPYNSPLHF
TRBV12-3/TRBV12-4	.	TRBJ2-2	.	TGTGCCAGCAGTTTACAATCCGGGGAGCTGTTTTTT	CASSLQSGELFF
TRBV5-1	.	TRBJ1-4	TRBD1	TGCGCCAGCAGCGAGATGGGGGGACAGGGTGAAAAACTGTTTTTT	CASSEMGGQGEKLFF
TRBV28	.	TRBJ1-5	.	TGTGCCAGCAGCTCTTCTGGGGAGCCCCAGCATTTT	CASSSSGEPQHF
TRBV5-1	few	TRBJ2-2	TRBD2	TGCGCCAGCAGCCGCGGATCTAGCGGGAGTAACACCGGGGAGCTGTTTTTT	CASSRGSSGSNTGELFF
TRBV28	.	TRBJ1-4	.	TGTGCCAGCACCCCGGGGGGGTTTATTAATGAAAAACTGTTTTTT	CASTPGGFINEKLFF
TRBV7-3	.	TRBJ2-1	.	TGTGCCAGCAGCGACGGACAGAACAATGAGCAGTTCTTC	CASSDGQNNEQFF
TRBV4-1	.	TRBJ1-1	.	TGCGCCAGCAGCGGGGGACCCAGGAACACTGAAGCTTTCTTT	CASSGGPRNTEAFF
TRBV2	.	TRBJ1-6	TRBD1	TGTGCCAGAAACCTGGACAGGGAAGGGCCCCTCCACTTT	CARNLDREGPLHF
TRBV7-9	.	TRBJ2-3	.	TGTGCCAGCAGCTTGGACTGGGACAGCACAGATACGCAGTATTTT	CASSLDWDSTDTQYF
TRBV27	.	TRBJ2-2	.	TGTGCCAGCAGCCCCCAGGTAACCTCCGGGGAGCTGTTTTTT	CASSPQVTSGELFF
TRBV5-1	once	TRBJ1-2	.	TGCGCCAGCAGCAAGGAGAGAGTCTATGGCTACACCTTC	CASSKERVYGYTF
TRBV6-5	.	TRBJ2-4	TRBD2	TGTGCCAGCAGTTACTCGGCGCGGGGGGCCAAAAACATTCAGTACTTC	CASSYSARGAKNIQYF
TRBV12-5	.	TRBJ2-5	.	TGTGCTAGTGGTTTCGAGATGTTCCAAGAGACCCAGTACTTC	CASGFEMFQETQYF
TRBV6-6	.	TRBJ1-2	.	TGTGCCAGCAGTCCCCGACGGGGCCGGACATCACATAACTATGGCTACACCTTC	CASSPRRGRTSHNYGYTF
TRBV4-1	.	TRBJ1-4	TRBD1	TGCGCCACCGGGACAGCCCTGAATGAAAAACTGTTTTTT	CATGTALNEKLFF